This TCR beta chain was captured in a study of human CD8 memory T cell subsets. Libraries of TCR beta chains were produced by 5' RACE (UMI-labeled). TCRdb re-analyzed the 5' RACE reads; it lists each CDR3 protein once, without DNA. The data include about 7,000 distinct CDR3 sequences; the top ten clones carry 22%. The CDR3 consists of 15 residues. Per the germline V gene, CDR1 is MNHEY and CDR2 is SVGAGI. Negative magnetic selection enriched total CD8+ T cells. The receptor was derived from a human donor in good health. This rearrangement joins TRBV6-5 to TRBJ2-5. The sequencing sample was made of CD8+ stem-like memory T cells (TSCM and TCM) sorted from PBMCs. The subset is: stem-like memory CD8 T cells (TSTEM), CCR7+ PD-1- TIGIT-. Here the CDR3 reads CASSYSWGSQETQYF.